This T cell receptor (beta chain) was sequenced for a study of cytomegalovirus exposure and HLA in healthy donors. Germline V gene sequence: CDR1 SGDLS, CDR2 YYNGEE. The CDR3 is made up of 15 amino acids. J was trimmed by 8 bases and V by 1 base; bases with no gene match: 10. Repertoires were generated with immunoSEQ multiplex PCR, while TCRdb's copy carries only in-frame clones and drops some. Here the sample spans over 200,000 clones, roughly 83% being singletons. This clonotype was sampled from a woman under 40 in good health and CMV-seropositive. Sequencing was done on a sample of PBMCs. The rearrangement joins TRBV9 to TRBJ1-2; 8 bases agree with TRBD1. This CDR3 reads CASSVTGQASSGYTF. CDR3 sequence (DNA): TGTGCCAGCAGCGTAACGGGACAGGCGAGCTCCGGCTACACCTTC.